This TCR beta chain was retrieved from a study of response to subunit inactivated influenza vaccine. Each CDR3 protein is one row after TCRdb ran MiXCR on the RT-PCR reads. The sample shows 500,000 to 700,000 distinct CDR3 sequences, around 25% of them seen only once. These data were also reused for a study on T cells expressing NK-cell markers. That investigation notes: It was by 5'RACE template switching with UMIs that TCR beta cDNA was made. From sorted CD3+CD56+NKG2C+, CD3+CD56+NKG2C- and CD3+CD56-NKG2C+ T cells came the TCR beta repertoires. In several experiments, an anti-gamma-delta TCR antibody restricted sorting to alpha-beta TCR T cells. These same clonotypes (in four donors) also led the CD3+CD56-NKG2C+ fraction.

The sequence derives from a man aged 50-59 years who received an inactivated influenza vaccine. The sequences come from CD4+ T cells sorted from PBMCs, collected about 11 days after vaccination.

The CDR3 loop is CSASHRLGAREQYF. The CDR3 coding sequence is TGCAGTGCTAGCCACCGTCTAGGGGCTAGGGAGCAGTACTTC. The chain couples TRBV20-1 to TRBJ2-7; weak D call: TRBD1 (5 bases). The germline V gene has CDR1 DFQATT and CDR2 SNEGSKA (reference sequence). This CDR3 has 14 residues. V was pared by 3 bases and J by 7 bases, with 19 bases between.